What follows are 14 T cell receptor beta chains derived from one specimen sequenced in a study of cytomegalovirus exposure and HLA in healthy donors. Researchers ran the PCR with 60 Vbeta and 13 Jbeta primers. The method was immunoSEQ multiplex PCR; TCRdb's version includes in-frame clones alone and lacks a portion of them. The table lists nearly 110,000 clones, around 78% of them singletons. The specimen was PBMCs. These TCRs come from a man aged 30 to 45 in good health and CMV-seronegative.

The V gene is TRBV18, the J gene TRBJ1-5, with 7 nucleotides matching TRBD1. CDR1 and CDR2 (germline): KGHSH, LQKENI. The J segment lost 7 bases and the V segment lost 3 bases, leaving 6 bases of the junction unmatched. The CDR3 consists of 14 residues. The CDR3 DNA follows: TGTGCCAGCTCACCCGACAGGGAGAGACAGCCCCAGCATTTT. It codes for CASSPDRERQPQHF.

This clone was seen a few times. This rearrangement joins TRBV28 to TRBJ1-5, with D perhaps TRBD1 (6 bases). The CDR3 sequence is 15 residues long. V was cut by 8 bases and J by 10 bases, with 24 bases left in between. The V gene's germline CDR1 is MDHEN and CDR2 SYDVKM. The CDR3 here is CASGYRDTPKVPQHF. The CDR3 DNA reads TGTGCCAGCGGATATCGGGACACCCCGAAGGTTCCCCAGCATTTT.

V usage is TRBV19 and J usage is TRBJ1-5; TRBD1 aligns across 7 bases. The V gene end was trimmed by 6 bases and the J gene end by 3 bases; junction bases not matched to a gene: 8. The germline CDR1 and CDR2 sequences are LNHDA and SQIVND (reference sequence). The CDR3 spans 15 residues. Here the CDR3 reads CASSRQGLVNQPQHF. The CDR3 DNA reads as TGTGCCAGTAGCCGACAGGGATTAGTCAATCAGCCCCAGCATTTT.

The chain carries TRBV6-6 and TRBJ2-1; TRBD2 matches at 12 bases. Trimming at V came to 4 bases and at J to 8 bases, leaving 6 bases not matched to a gene. Germline assignment: CDR1 MNHNY and CDR2 SVGAGI (reference sequence). The CDR3 extends over 15 amino acids. CDR3 bases: TGTGCCAGCAGTTCTAGCGGGGGGGCATCCGATGAGCAGTTCTTC. This codes for CASSSSGGASDEQFF.

The chain joins TRBV19 to TRBJ2-3; 10 bases match TRBD1. Germline V lookup: CDR1 LNHDA, CDR2 SQIVND (reference sequence). The ends lost 4 bases at V and 7 bases at J; junction bases unmatched: 5. The CDR3 sequence is 14 residues long. CDR3 sequence (DNA): TGTGCCAGTAGTAGGGTGACAGGGGGCAATACGCAGTATTTT. It yields the protein CASSRVTGGNTQYF.

The gene calls are TRBV5-1 and TRBJ2-1, with 9 bases that match TRBD1. The V gene end was trimmed by 6 bases and the J gene end by 6 bases; junction bases not matched to a gene: 10. Per the germline V gene, CDR1 is SGHRS and CDR2 is YFSETQ. The CDR3 is 15 amino acids. CDR3 loop: CASTAPGQGVNEQFF. CDR3 sequence (DNA): TGCGCCAGCACAGCTCCGGGACAGGGAGTCAATGAGCAGTTCTTC.

V and J are TRBV21-1 and TRBJ2-7; the D segment call TRBD1 is taken from the table without a DNA check. TRBV21-1 is a listed pseudogene. The length of the CDR3 is 15 residues. The CDR3 nucleotides read TGTGCCAGCAGCACCCGGTTAGTCAGGGCAAACGAGCAGTACTTC. Translated, it gives CASSTRLVRANEQYF.

This clone was seen a few times. The chain carries TRBV9 and TRBJ2-1, with 10 bases that match TRBD2. V lost 4 bases, J lost 6 bases, and 10 bases stayed unmatched. The CDR3 consists of 16 residues. Germline V gene lookup returns CDR1 SGDLS and CDR2 YYNGEE. The CDR3 DNA is TGTGCCAGCAGCCCGCCTCTAGCGGGAGAGGGCAATGAGCAGTTCTTC. It specifies CASSPPLAGEGNEQFF.

V usage is TRBV19 and J usage is TRBJ1-4, with 7 bases lining up with TRBD1. Germline V gene sequence: CDR1 LNHDA, CDR2 SQIVND (reference sequence). V shed 7 bases and J 5 bases; nucleotides not matched to a gene: 4. This CDR3 contains 13 residues. The CDR3 is CASNTGQNEKLFF. In nucleotides, the CDR3 is TGTGCCAGTAACACGGGACAGAATGAAAAACTGTTTTTT.

The V and J genes are TRBV7-6 and TRBJ1-2; 11 nucleotides agree with TRBD1. Germline assignment: CDR1 SGHVS and CDR2 FNYEAQ. With V trimmed by 2 bases and J by 2 bases, 1 base remained unmatched. There are 15 residues in the CDR3. CDR3 bases: TGTGCCAGCAGCTTACGGACAGGGGGCAACTATGGCTACACCTTC. It yields the protein CASSLRTGGNYGYTF.

In its sample, this clone was seen once. J is TRBJ1-3 and V is TRBV6-6; 10 bases match TRBD1. CDR1 is MNHNY, CDR2 SVGAGI, per germline (reference sequence). This CDR3 comprises 16 residues. With 6 bases clipped from V and 4 bases from J, the junction kept 9 bases outside the gene matches. CDR3 DNA: TGTGCCAGCAGCCTCCTTGGGACAGGGGCAGGAAACACCATATATTTT. Amino acids: CASSLLGTGAGNTIYF.

This clone has just a few counts. The chain employs TRBV5-1 and TRBJ1-1, with D possibly matching TRBD1 (6 bases). This CDR3 is built from 14 residues. Germline V gene data show CDR1 as SGHRS and CDR2 as YFSETQ. V shed 1 base and J shed 2 bases, with 9 bases lying between them. CDR3 sequence: CASSLRQVNTEAFF. The CDR3, as DNA: TGCGCCAGCAGCTTGAGACAGGTCAACACTGAAGCTTTCTTT.

V is TRBV10-3 and J is TRBJ2-7; perhaps TRBD1 as D (5 bases). V was pared by 3 bases and J by 0 bases, with 15 bases between. The germline V gene encodes CDR1 ENHRY and CDR2 SYGVKD. The CDR3 extends over 16 amino acids. The CDR3 nucleotides read TGTGCCATCAGTGACCCTACAGGATACCGCTCCTACGAGCAGTACTTC. Translated: CAISDPTGYRSYEQYF.

This chain links TRBV5-1 with TRBJ2-5, with 13 bases lining up with TRBD2. The J segment lost 5 bases and the V segment lost 4 bases, leaving 8 bases of the junction unmatched. The germline V gene encodes CDR1 SGHRS and CDR2 YFSETQ. The CDR3 runs 16 residues. For the CDR3, the DNA is TGCGCCAGCAGCCCATCCGGGACTAGCGGGATCGAGACCCAGTACTTC. Translation: CASSPSGTSGIETQYF.